This T cell receptor (beta chain) was identified during a study of T-cell reconstitution after alpha-beta-depleted transplantation in children. After removal of 7 bases from V and 0 bases from J, the junction contained 6 bases not matched to a gene. The CDR3 totals 13 residues. Germline-derived CDR1 and CDR2 are SQVTM and ANQGSEA. The library targeted TCRbeta and was prepared with unique molecular identifiers. A single record per CDR3 protein comes from TCRdb applying MiXCR to the PCR reads. The data hold nearly 550,000 distinct CDR3 sequences, with roughly 18% observed a single time. The J gene is TRBJ2-7, the V gene TRBV29-1; TRBD2 matches at 7 bases. Sample: PBMCs from the stem cell graft donor, taken from the stem cell graft. The receptor was isolated from a human donor who donated a stem cell graft to a child with acute lymphoblastic leukemia. CDR3 bases: TGCAGCGCCCGCGGGAGTTCCTCCTACGAGCAGTACTTC. It is translated as CSARGSSSYEQYF.